This is a list of T cell receptor beta chains from one sample in a study of read filtering for tumor transcriptome and immune sequencing. TCRdb recomputed calls from the reads with MiXCR, one row per CDR3 protein. The data hold more than 55,000 distinct CDR3 sequences, with around 20% observed a single time. Sequences were obtained from a population of CD138-negative cells sorted from bone marrow. All receptors come from a donor at least 40 years old with multiple myeloma. The conserved cysteine and the conserved F or W are not part of the CDR3 here. The order of the fields is V gene, D gene, J gene, CDR3 protein. D genes are given only for firm matches.

>TRBV19|TRBD1|TRBJ2-1
ASSGRDRGHSYNEQF
>TRBV14|.|TRBJ2-7
ASSQEQGTYEQY
>TRBV7-3|.|TRBJ2-1
ASSSAAGGQF
>TRBV15|.|TRBJ2-1
ATSRDFYNEQF
>TRBV5-6|.|TRBJ2-5
ASSLGGGARETQY
>TRBV5-6|TRBD2|TRBJ2-1
ASNLGLAGMDEQF
>TRBV7-8|TRBD2|TRBJ2-5
ASSPTSGSLETQY
>TRBV5-4|TRBD2|TRBJ2-5
ASSSGTSGYQETQY
>TRBV5-1|TRBD2|TRBJ2-1
ASSLTSGRAYNEQF
>TRBV12-3/TRBV12-4|TRBD1|TRBJ2-1
ASSPTGGYGEQF
>TRBV20-1|.|TRBJ2-5
SARALTSLETQY
>TRBV20-1|.|TRBJ1-5
SANGNSNQPQH
>TRBV30|TRBD2|TRBJ2-1
AWDTSGGFYNEQF
>TRBV7-9|.|TRBJ1-2
ASSPLGGSHGYT
>TRBV4-1|TRBD1|TRBJ2-7
ASSQDPGGETYEQY
>TRBV5-1|TRBD2|TRBJ2-1
ASSFGTSGTNEQF
>TRBV5-1|.|TRBJ2-5
ASSLGRNFQETQY
>TRBV5-1|TRBD1|TRBJ2-5
ASSPPGQRQETQY
>TRBV19|TRBD1|TRBJ1-2
ASCTQGVASYT
>TRBV3-1|.|TRBJ2-5
ASSPLRIVETQY
>TRBV3-1|TRBD1|TRBJ1-1
ASSSGQGRDEAF
>TRBV7-9|.|TRBJ1-4
ASSLARGGEKLF
>TRBV10-2|TRBD2|TRBJ2-1
ASSKGGGGTYNEQF
>TRBV6-6|TRBD2|TRBJ2-4
ASSYLRLAGQLEAKNIQY
>TRBV11-2|TRBD1|TRBJ2-7
ASSAMTGDYEQY